This TCR beta chain appears in the sequencing data of a study of cytomegalovirus exposure and HLA in healthy donors. With 4 bases clipped from V and 8 bases from J, the junction kept 9 bases outside the gene matches. CDR3 length: 14 amino acids. From germline, CDR1 is SGHAT and CDR2 FQNNGV. For this clone: The antigen is not known.

The study, taken as a whole, reports: In an earlier analysis, productive rearrangement rates for most beta V segments clustered near 87% or 30%.

Though nominally healthy at sampling, donors likely had unrecorded immune exposures. Both 60 Vbeta primers and 13 Jbeta primers went into the PCR. Original processing methods: It was a later analysis that counted tens of millions of unique TCR beta chains, of which about 10 million were shared. Libraries were prepared by immunoSEQ multiplex PCR; TCRdb keeps only in-frame clonotypes and omits some of them. V, J and clone size reflect that table, while D and trimming were determined from the DNA. The sample records about 50,000 clones, 80% to 85% being singletons. J is TRBJ1-2 and V is TRBV11-2, with 8 bases aligning to TRBD1. The sequence was collected from a young man in good health and CMV-seronegative. The specimen sequenced was PBMCs. The CDR3 spells CASSSRTGRCGYTF. CDR3 DNA: TGTGCCAGCAGCTCCCGGACAGGGCGGTGCGGCTACACCTTC.